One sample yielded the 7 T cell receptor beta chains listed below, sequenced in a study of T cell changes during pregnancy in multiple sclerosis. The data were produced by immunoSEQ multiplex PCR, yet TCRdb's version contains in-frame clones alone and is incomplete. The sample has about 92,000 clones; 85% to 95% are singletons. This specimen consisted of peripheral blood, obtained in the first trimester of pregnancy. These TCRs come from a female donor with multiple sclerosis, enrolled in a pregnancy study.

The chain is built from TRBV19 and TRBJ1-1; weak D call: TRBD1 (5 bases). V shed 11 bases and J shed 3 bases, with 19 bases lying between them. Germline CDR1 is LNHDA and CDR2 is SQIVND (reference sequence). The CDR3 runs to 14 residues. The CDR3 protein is CASSWGGTHTEAFF. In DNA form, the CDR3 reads TGTGCCTCTAGTTGGGGAGGGACCCACACTGAAGCTTTCTTT.

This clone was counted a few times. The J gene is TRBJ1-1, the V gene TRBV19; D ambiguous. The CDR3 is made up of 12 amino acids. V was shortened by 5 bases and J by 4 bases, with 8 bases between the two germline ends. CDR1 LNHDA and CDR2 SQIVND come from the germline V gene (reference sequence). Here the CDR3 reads CASSSIATEAFF. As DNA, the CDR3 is TGTGCCAGTAGTTCAATAGCCACTGAAGCTTTCTTT.

The CDR3 loop reads CSHGGGRTDTQYF. The CDR3 region has the DNA TGCAGCCATGGGGGGGGCCGGACAGATACGCAGTATTTT. This chain uses TRBV29-1 with TRBJ2-3; possibly TRBD2 for D (7 bases). V gave up 8 bases and J gave up 3 bases, with 15 bases separating them. The CDR3 has 13 residues. Germline values: CDR1 SQVTM, CDR2 ANQGSEA.

CDR3: CASSLVLTLAGTGELFF. The DNA of the CDR3 is TGTGCCAGCAGCTTAGTTCTTACGCTAGCGGGAACCGGGGAGCTGTTTTTT. V usage is TRBV7-8 and J usage is TRBJ2-2; 9 bases are a match to TRBD2. V shed 1 base and J 5 bases; nucleotides not matched to a gene: 8. The CDR3 is made up of 17 amino acids. In germline, CDR1 is SGHVS, CDR2 FQNEAQ.

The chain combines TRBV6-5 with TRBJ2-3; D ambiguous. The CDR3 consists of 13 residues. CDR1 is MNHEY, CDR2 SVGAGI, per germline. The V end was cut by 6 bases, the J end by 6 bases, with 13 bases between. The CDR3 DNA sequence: TGTGCCAGCAGCCTCGACAATGTGGATACGCAGTATTTT. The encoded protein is CASSLDNVDTQYF.

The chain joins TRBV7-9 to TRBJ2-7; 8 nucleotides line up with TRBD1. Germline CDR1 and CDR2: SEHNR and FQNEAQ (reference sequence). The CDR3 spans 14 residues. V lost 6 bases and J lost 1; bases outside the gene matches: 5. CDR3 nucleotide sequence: TGTGCCAGCAGACAGGGGGGCCAATCCTACGAGCAGTACTTC. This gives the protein CASRQGGQSYEQYF.

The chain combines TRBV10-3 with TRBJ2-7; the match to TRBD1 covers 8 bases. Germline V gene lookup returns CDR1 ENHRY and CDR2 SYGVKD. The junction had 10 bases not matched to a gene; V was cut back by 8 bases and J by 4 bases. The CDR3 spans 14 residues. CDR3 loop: CAISSGTGGYEQYF. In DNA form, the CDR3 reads TGTGCCATCTCTTCCGGGACAGGAGGATACGAGCAGTACTTC.